This entry lists 30 T cell receptor beta chains sequenced from one sample in a study of T-cell reconstitution after alpha-beta-depleted transplantation in children. TCRbeta library preparation incorporated unique molecular identifiers. TCRdb analysed the PCR reads with MiXCR anew, one entry per CDR3 protein. The sample yields approximately 97,000 distinct CDR3 sequences, 7% to 8% seen once. The sample in question was PBMCs, obtained before TCRalphabeta/CD19-depleted stem cell transplant. The source is a boy aged 2 to 9 with acute lymphoblastic leukemia, due to receive a stem cell transplant.

This clonotype was recorded at least ten times. The chain uses TRBV29-1 and TRBJ2-3; 10 nucleotides agree with TRBD2. Germline V CDR1 and CDR2: SQVTM, ANQGSEA. The CDR3 has 13 amino acids. After removal of 6 bases from V and 3 bases from J, the junction contained 3 bases not matched to a gene. This CDR3 is CSVERGGTDTQYF. The CDR3 nucleotides read TGCAGCGTCGAGCGGGGGGGAACAGATACGCAGTATTTT.

The gene calls are TRBV9 and TRBJ1-3, with D unclear. In germline, CDR1 is SGDLS, CDR2 YYNGEE. The CDR3 totals 13 residues. Between the trimmed V and J ends, which lost 4 bases and 6 bases, there was a span of 11 bases. The chain's CDR3 is CASSPSWENTIYF. CDR3 DNA: TGTGCCAGCAGCCCCAGTTGGGAAAACACCATATATTTT.

This clonotype was observed a handful of times. The J gene is TRBJ2-1, the V gene TRBV7-9; a weak D match, TRBD1 (6 bases). The CDR3 is made up of 14 amino acids. V lost 10 bases, J lost 0 bases, and 13 bases lay in between. Germline loops: CDR1 SEHNR, CDR2 FQNEAQ (reference sequence). The CDR3 protein is CATNNRDSYNEQFF. The CDR3 coding sequence is TGTGCCACCAATAACAGGGACTCCTACAATGAGCAGTTCTTC.

This sequence joins TRBV7-2 and TRBJ1-1, with 8 bases lining up with TRBD1. After removal of 5 bases from V and 3 bases from J, the junction contained 5 bases not matched to a gene. This CDR3 is 14 amino acids long. From germline, CDR1 is SGHTA and CDR2 FQGNSA. The CDR3 region has the DNA TGTGCCAGCAGCCTACAGGGGGGGGACACTGAAGCTTTCTTT. It encodes CASSLQGGDTEAFF.

This clonotype has ten or more counts. J is TRBJ2-1 and V is TRBV12-3 or TRBV12-4, with 7 bases identical to TRBD2. The CDR3 length is 13 residues. The J segment lost 9 bases and the V segment lost 6 bases, leaving 8 bases of the junction unmatched. The CDR3 region is CASSPPWGGEQFF. The CDR3 DNA reads TGTGCCAGCAGCCCTCCTTGGGGGGGTGAGCAGTTCTTC.

In its sample, this clonotype was seen many times. The V call is TRBV29-1, the J call TRBJ2-7, with D unclear. The CDR3 sequence is 11 residues long. CDR1 is SQVTM and CDR2 is ANQGSEA in the germline V gene. The V end was cut by 7 bases, the J end by 5 bases, with 12 bases between. The CDR3 spells CSALNWDEQYF. DNA for the CDR3: TGCAGCGCCCTCAACTGGGACGAGCAGTACTTC.

The chain carries TRBV19 and TRBJ2-3; D might be TRBD1 (7 bases). Germline loops: CDR1 LNHDA, CDR2 SQIVND (reference sequence). The CDR3 is 15 residues long. The V end was cut by 5 bases, the J end by 3 bases, with 15 bases between. The CDR3 coding sequence is TGTGCCAGTAGTCTCCCAGGGGGGATGACAGATACGCAGTATTTT. Translated: CASSLPGGMTDTQYF.

The CDR3 spells CASSYSARENYSNQPQHF. For the CDR3, the DNA is TGTGCCAGCAGTTACTCGGCCAGGGAAAATTATAGCAATCAGCCCCAGCATTTT. The chain has TRBV6-5 and TRBJ1-5, with D tentatively TRBD1 (5 bases). Germline assignment: CDR1 MNHEY and CDR2 SVGAGI. The CDR3 contains 18 residues. Trimming took 0 bases from V and 0 from J, leaving 15 bases between them.

This clonotype was seen at least ten times. The chain couples TRBV28 to TRBJ1-1; TRBD1 is a possible D gene (5 bases). The germline gives CDR1 MDHEN, CDR2 SYDVKM. The CDR3 totals 13 residues. Deletions cut 5 bases from V and 4 bases from J, with 11 bases between. The chain's CDR3 is CASSPIGGTEAFF. In DNA, the CDR3 is TGTGCCAGCAGTCCTATTGGGGGCACTGAAGCTTTCTTT.

The genes are TRBV10-3 and TRBJ2-2; D is perhaps TRBD1 (5 bases). Germline V gene data show CDR1 as ENHRY and CDR2 as SYGVKD. The CDR3 is 14 residues long. The V and J ends lost 1 base and 5 bases respectively, with 8 bases between them. CDR3 sequence (DNA): TGTGCCATCAGTGAGTTAAGGGGAACCGGGGAGCTGTTTTTT. Amino acid sequence: CAISELRGTGELFF.

This clonotype has a handful of counts. The rearrangement links TRBV9 to TRBJ1-4; the D is unclear. The CDR3 loop spans 13 amino acids. In germline, CDR1 is SGDLS, CDR2 YYNGEE. Trimming shortened V by 0 bases and J by 5 bases, and 5 bases separated the two germline ends. DNA for the CDR3: TGTGCCAGCAGCGTAGCTACAAATGAAAAACTGTTTTTT. It yields the protein CASSVATNEKLFF.

This clonotype has just a few counts. The chain has TRBV7-8 and TRBJ2-5, with 8 positions matching TRBD2. Germline loops: CDR1 SGHVS, CDR2 FQNEAQ. The CDR3 totals 17 residues. The trim removed 5 bases at V and 7 bases at J, leaving 18 bases unmatched. The CDR3: CASSLRKGPLAVGTQYF. In nucleotides, the CDR3 is TGTGCCAGCAGCCTACGTAAGGGCCCACTAGCGGTCGGGACCCAGTACTTC.

This clonotype was counted ten times or more. The V gene is TRBV29-1, the J gene TRBJ2-3; the D gene could be TRBD1 or TRBD2 (5 bases each). This CDR3 is 12 amino acids long. The ends were cut back, 6 bases at V and 0 bases at J, with 7 bases in the middle. Germline CDR1 and CDR2: SQVTM and ANQGSEA. The chain's CDR3 is CSVGDSTDTQYF. CDR3 bases: TGCAGCGTCGGGGACAGCACAGATACGCAGTATTTT.

This clonotype was observed at least ten times. This chain connects TRBV6-4 to TRBJ2-4, with 11 positions matching TRBD1. Germline trimming cut 0 bases from V and 13 bases from J; bases unmatched to any gene: 2. This CDR3 comprises 13 residues. CDR1 is MRHNA and CDR2 is SNTAGT in the germline V gene. The CDR3 sequence is CASSDSDRGPQYF. CDR3 coding DNA: TGTGCCAGCAGTGACTCGGACAGGGGGCCCCAGTACTTC.

This clonotype was seen a few times. J is TRBJ1-5 and V is TRBV28, with no clear D. The CDR3 length is 12 residues. Germline V gene lookup returns CDR1 MDHEN and CDR2 SYDVKM. V was clipped by 4 bases and J by 7 bases, with 8 bases between them. This CDR3 is CASSSIDQPQHF. Written as DNA, the CDR3 is TGTGCCAGCAGTTCTATCGACCAGCCCCAGCATTTT.

This chain links TRBV4-3 with TRBJ2-7; 9 bases match TRBD1. V was clipped by 1 base and J by 3 bases; unmatched bases: 10. This CDR3 is 17 amino acids long. Looked up from germline, CDR1 is LGHNA and CDR2 is YSLEER. The CDR3, as DNA: TGCGCCAGCAGCCAAGTAAGTCCGGGACAGGGCATCTACGAGCAGTACTTC. Translated, it gives CASSQVSPGQGIYEQYF.

The V and J genes are TRBV11-1 and TRBJ1-4; 9 nucleotides align to TRBD1. Looked up from germline, CDR1 is SGHAT and CDR2 is FQDESV (reference sequence). The CDR3 is 19 residues long. Trimming cost V 4 bases and J 4 bases; bases outside gene matches: 16. The CDR3 sequence: CASSSSGTGRVLFNEKLFF. DNA for the CDR3: TGTGCCAGCAGCTCGTCCGGGACAGGGAGGGTGTTATTTAATGAAAAACTGTTTTTT.

This clonotype was counted a few times. The gene calls are TRBV27 and TRBJ2-3, with D possibly TRBD2 on 7 matching bases. Trimming pared 2 bases from V and 2 bases from J, leaving 14 bases between. Germline V gene sequence: CDR1 MNHEY, CDR2 SMNVEV (reference sequence). The length of the CDR3 is 16 residues. This CDR3 reads CASSLVGGAATDTQYF. The DNA of the CDR3 is TGTGCCAGCAGTTTAGTGGGGGGGGCGGCCACAGATACGCAGTATTTT.

V is TRBV25-1 and J is TRBJ2-7; a weak D match, TRBD1 (6 bases). The CDR3 sequence is 14 residues long. V was trimmed by 1 base and J by 4 bases, leaving 11 bases between them. Per germline, CDR1 MGHDK and CDR2 SYGVNS. The CDR3 reads CASSELGAGYEQYF. The CDR3, as DNA: TGTGCCAGCAGTGAATTGGGGGCAGGTTACGAGCAGTACTTC.

The table lists this clonotype with many counts. The chain is built from TRBV3-1 and TRBJ1-6; D call uncertain. Looked up from germline, CDR1 is LGHDT and CDR2 is YNNKEL (reference sequence). Trimming shortened V by 4 bases and J by 0 bases, and 10 bases separated the two germline ends. This CDR3 is 16 amino acids long. CDR3 loop: CASSLNPSSYNSPLHF. The CDR3 nucleotides read TGTGCCAGCAGCCTTAATCCGAGCTCCTATAATTCACCCCTCCACTTT.

The table lists this clonotype with many counts. V gene TRBV5-1 combines with J gene TRBJ2-3, with TRBD1 as a possible D gene (5 bases). The V end was cut by 2 bases, the J end by 0 bases, with 7 bases between. The CDR3 runs 14 residues. CDR1 and CDR2 (germline): SGHRS, YFSETQ. The chain's CDR3 is CASSLRTSTDTQYF. CDR3 in DNA: TGCGCCAGCAGCTTAAGGACAAGCACAGATACGCAGTATTTT. Filled out from reference TRBV5-1 and TRBJ2-3, the complete variable domain reads KAGVTQTPRYLIKTRGQQVTLSCSPISGHRSVSWYQQTPGQGLQFLFEYFSETQRNKGNFPGRFSGRQFSNSRSEMNVSTLELGDSALYLCASSLRTSTDTQYFGPGTRLTVL.

This clonotype was seen many times. The genes are TRBV19 and TRBJ1-2; D is perhaps TRBD1 (6 bases). Germline V gene lookup returns CDR1 LNHDA and CDR2 SQIVND (reference sequence). The V gene lost 1 base and the J gene lost 2 bases, with 11 bases spanning the gap. The length of the CDR3 is 15 residues. In nucleotides, the CDR3 is TGTGCCAGTAGTATAGTTCGTACAGGGAACTATGGCTACACCTTC. Translated, it gives CASSIVRTGNYGYTF.

The table lists this clonotype with many counts. The chain joins TRBV6-1 to TRBJ2-2, with a weak D call TRBD2 (7 bases). The germline V gene encodes CDR1 MNHNS and CDR2 SASEGT. This CDR3 comprises 16 residues. V was trimmed by 2 bases and J by 0 bases, leaving 10 bases between them. As DNA, the CDR3 is TGTGCCAGCAGTGAAAGGGGGGGCGCGAACACCGGGGAGCTGTTTTTT. Protein product: CASSERGGANTGELFF.

The chain links TRBV28 to TRBJ1-4, with TRBD1 as a possible D gene (5 bases). The CDR3 extends over 22 amino acids. CDR1 is MDHEN and CDR2 is SYDVKM in the germline V gene. V dropped 1 base and J dropped 8 bases, with 35 bases sitting between them. The CDR3 reads CASSLFEGGYGSRGNYIEKLFF. The DNA of the CDR3 is TGTGCCAGCAGTTTATTCGAAGGCGGGTACGGAAGTCGGGGCAATTATATCGAAAAACTGTTTTTT.

This clonotype turned up a few times. This chain connects TRBV3-1 to TRBJ2-2, with TRBD2 matching over 7 bases. The CDR3 is made up of 15 amino acids. The ends lost 7 bases at V and 7 bases at J; junction bases unmatched: 12. CDR1 is LGHDT, CDR2 YNNKEL, per germline (reference sequence). Here the CDR3 reads CASTTLDTGGGELFF. The DNA for the CDR3 is TGTGCCAGCACCACTCTGGACACGGGAGGCGGGGAGCTGTTTTTT.

Many counts were recorded for this clonotype. The chain employs TRBV5-1 and TRBJ1-6; TRBD1 agrees at 8 bases. Unmatched junction bases numbered 5, after V lost 4 bases and J lost 5 bases. Germline CDR1 and CDR2: SGHRS and YFSETQ. The CDR3 length is 15 residues. DNA for the CDR3: TGCGCCAGCAGCGCGGACAGGGTGCATAATTCACCCCTCCACTTT. It translates to CASSADRVHNSPLHF.

This clonotype was counted ten times or more. J is TRBJ1-4 and V is TRBV12-3 or TRBV12-4; weak D call: TRBD1 (5 bases). Trimming cost V 0 bases and J 13 bases, with 9 bases left between them. The CDR3 is made up of 12 amino acids. The CDR3 bases are TGTGCCAGCAGTTTAGCATCGCAGGGACTGTTTTTT. It codes for CASSLASQGLFF.

There are many counts of this clonotype. The chain employs TRBV20-1 and TRBJ1-1; no clear D gene. V lost 0 bases and J 7 bases, leaving 12 bases between the germline ends. This CDR3 has 13 amino acids. Germline CDR1 is DFQATT and CDR2 is SNEGSKA (reference sequence). The CDR3 nucleotides are TGCAGTGCTAGAGACCCCAACCGCGGTGAAGCTTTCTTT. Its protein product is CSARDPNRGEAFF.

At least ten counts were recorded for this clonotype. The V and J genes are TRBV10-3 and TRBJ2-1; no clear D gene. V gave up 3 bases and J gave up 0 bases, with 9 bases separating them. CDR3 length equals 15 residues. Germline values: CDR1 ENHRY, CDR2 SYGVKD. CDR3 sequence (DNA): TGTGCCATCAGTGAAAAGGGCGACTCCTACAATGAGCAGTTCTTC. Translated, it gives CAISEKGDSYNEQFF.

The sample holds many counts of this clonotype. The chain uses TRBV2 and TRBJ2-7; 8 bases are shared with TRBD2. With 5 bases clipped from V and 1 base from J, the junction kept 7 bases outside the gene matches. Germline V CDR1 and CDR2: SNHLY, FYNNEI. The CDR3 length is 15 residues. In nucleotides, the CDR3 is TGTGCCAGCAGTTCGGAGCGGGGGAGGTCCTACGAGCAGTACTTC. Its translation: CASSSERGRSYEQYF.